This T cell receptor beta chain was obtained from a study of human T cells and chemical hapten exposure. Study information: Patients received weekly diphenylcyclopropenone doses to the scalp throughout the approximately 25-week study.

TCRdb itself ran the RACE reads through MiXCR, one entry per CDR3 protein. This sample has approximately 74,000 distinct CDR3 sequences, with approximately 35% found just once. Time point here: patch test 1, 2 weeks after DPC sensitization. Treatment defined: therapeutic diphenylcyclopropenone sensitization with weekly scalp DPC. The CDR3 sequence is 19 residues long. J lost 3 bases, V lost 1 base, and 13 bases had no gene match. Germline CDR1 reads LGHNA; CDR2 reads YNFKEQ. The material was whole blood, obtained in connection with sensitization to the hapten diphenylcyclopropenone (DPC). The clonotype was recovered from a man in his forties or fifties with alopecia areata. Some clones in this sample may be carry-over from other donors' samples. The rearrangement uses TRBV4-2 and TRBJ2-7, with 12 nucleotides matching TRBD2. CDR3 sequence: CASSQGKRVSSGRDYEQYF. The CDR3 DNA is TGTGCCAGCAGCCAAGGAAAGAGAGTGTCTAGCGGGAGGGACTACGAGCAGTACTTC.